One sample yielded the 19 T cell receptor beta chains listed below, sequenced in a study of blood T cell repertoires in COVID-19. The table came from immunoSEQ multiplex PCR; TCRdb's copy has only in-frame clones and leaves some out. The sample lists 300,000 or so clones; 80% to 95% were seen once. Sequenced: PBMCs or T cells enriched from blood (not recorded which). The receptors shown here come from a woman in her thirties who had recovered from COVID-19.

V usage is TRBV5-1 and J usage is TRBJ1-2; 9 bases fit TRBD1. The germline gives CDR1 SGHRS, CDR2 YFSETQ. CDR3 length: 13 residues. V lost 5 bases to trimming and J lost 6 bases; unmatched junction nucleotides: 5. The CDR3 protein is CASRGGTGNGYTF. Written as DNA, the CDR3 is TGCGCCAGCAGGGGTGGGACAGGGAATGGCTACACCTTC.

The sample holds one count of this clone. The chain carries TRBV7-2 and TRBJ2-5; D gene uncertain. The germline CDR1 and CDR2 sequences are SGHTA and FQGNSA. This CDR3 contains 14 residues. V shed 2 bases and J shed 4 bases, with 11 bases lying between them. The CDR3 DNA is TGTGCCAGCAGCTTAAGAACAAGAGGAGAGACCCAGTACTTC. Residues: CASSLRTRGETQYF.

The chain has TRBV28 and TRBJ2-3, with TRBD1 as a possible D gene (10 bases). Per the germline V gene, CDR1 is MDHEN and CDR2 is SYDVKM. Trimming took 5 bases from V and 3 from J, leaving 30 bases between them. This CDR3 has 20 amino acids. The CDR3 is CASSTAGTGASSGSTDTQYF. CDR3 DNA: TGTGCCAGCAGTACGGCCGGGACAGGGGCGAGTAGCGGGAGTACAGATACGCAGTATTTT.

CDR3 in DNA: TGTGCCAGCAGCTCCTCTAGCGGGAGCGACACCGGGGAGCTGTTTTTT. Translating it yields CASSSSSGSDTGELFF. J is TRBJ2-2 and V is TRBV9; 10 bases fit TRBD2. The CDR3 spans 16 residues. The germline V gene has CDR1 SGDLS and CDR2 YYNGEE. V dropped 4 bases and J dropped 3; count of bases not matched to a gene: 6.

CDR3 coding DNA: TGTGCCAGCAGTTTTTCCACAGGGTATCAGCCCCAGCATTTT. Its translation: CASSFSTGYQPQHF. The V and J genes are TRBV28 and TRBJ1-5; D possibly corresponds to TRBD1 (6 bases). CDR3 length: 14 residues. CDR1 and CDR2 (germline): MDHEN, SYDVKM. V was shortened by 3 bases and J by 5 bases, with 11 bases between the two germline ends.

The CDR3 loop reads CASSQEGTGGGYGYTF. In nucleotides, the CDR3 is TGCGCCAGCAGCCAAGAAGGGACAGGGGGCGGCTATGGCTACACCTTC. This sequence joins TRBV4-3 and TRBJ1-2, with TRBD1 matching over 12 bases. V lost 0 bases and J lost 4; bases outside the gene matches: 3. The CDR3 sequence is 16 residues long. Germline V gene lookup returns CDR1 LGHNA and CDR2 YSLEER.

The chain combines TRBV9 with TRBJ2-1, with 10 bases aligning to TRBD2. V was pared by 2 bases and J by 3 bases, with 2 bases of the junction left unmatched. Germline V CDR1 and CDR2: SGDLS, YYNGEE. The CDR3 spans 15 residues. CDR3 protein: CASSVSGRFYNEQFF. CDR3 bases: TGTGCCAGCAGCGTTAGCGGGAGGTTCTACAATGAGCAGTTCTTC.

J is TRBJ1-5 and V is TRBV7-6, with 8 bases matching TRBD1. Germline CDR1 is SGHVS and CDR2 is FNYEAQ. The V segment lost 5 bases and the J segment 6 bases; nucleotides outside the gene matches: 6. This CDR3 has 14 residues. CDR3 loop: CASSRTGYGQPQHF. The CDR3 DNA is TGTGCCAGCAGCCGGACAGGGTATGGTCAGCCCCAGCATTTT.

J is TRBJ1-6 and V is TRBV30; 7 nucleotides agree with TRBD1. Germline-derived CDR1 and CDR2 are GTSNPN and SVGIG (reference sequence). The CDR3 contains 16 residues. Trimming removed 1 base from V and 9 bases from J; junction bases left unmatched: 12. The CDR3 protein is CAWSARGTVGSSPLHF. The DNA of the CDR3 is TGTGCCTGGAGTGCCCGAGGGACAGTCGGTAGTTCACCCCTCCACTTT.

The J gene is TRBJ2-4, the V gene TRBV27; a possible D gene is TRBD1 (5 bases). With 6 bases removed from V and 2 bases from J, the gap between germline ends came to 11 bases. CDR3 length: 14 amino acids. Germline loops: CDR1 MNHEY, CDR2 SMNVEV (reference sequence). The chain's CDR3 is CASRLQGSKNIQYF. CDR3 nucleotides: TGTGCCAGCAGACTGCAGGGCTCCAAAAACATTCAGTACTTC.

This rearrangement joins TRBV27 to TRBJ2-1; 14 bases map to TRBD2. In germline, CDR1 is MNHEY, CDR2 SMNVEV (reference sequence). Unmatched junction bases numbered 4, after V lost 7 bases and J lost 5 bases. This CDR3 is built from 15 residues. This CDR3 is CASTGTSGRHNEQFF. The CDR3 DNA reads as TGTGCCAGCACCGGGACTAGCGGGAGACACAATGAGCAGTTCTTC.

This chain's CDR3 is CASHLHRDYYALGYTF. Written as DNA, the CDR3 is TGTGCCAGTCACCTGCACCGGGATTATTATGCCCTTGGCTACACCTTC. The V call is TRBV3-1 (or the pseudogene TRBV3-2), the J call TRBJ1-2; D is uncertain. From germline, CDR1 is LGHDT and CDR2 YNNKEL (reference sequence). The CDR3 has 16 residues. V dropped 9 bases and J dropped 7 bases, with 27 bases sitting between them.

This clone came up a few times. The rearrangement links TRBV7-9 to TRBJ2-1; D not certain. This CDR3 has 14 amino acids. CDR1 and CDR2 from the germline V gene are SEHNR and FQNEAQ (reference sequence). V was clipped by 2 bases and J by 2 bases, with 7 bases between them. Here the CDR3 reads CASSLIAAYNEQFF. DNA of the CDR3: TGTGCCAGCAGCTTAATCGCGGCCTACAATGAGCAGTTCTTC.

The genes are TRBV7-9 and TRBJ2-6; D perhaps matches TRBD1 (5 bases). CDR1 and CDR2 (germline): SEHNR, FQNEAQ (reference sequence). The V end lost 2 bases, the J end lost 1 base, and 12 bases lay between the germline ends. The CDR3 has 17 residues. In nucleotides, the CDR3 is TGTGCCAGCAGCTTATTCGACAGCCCTTCTGGGGCCAACGTCCTGACTTTC. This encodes CASSLFDSPSGANVLTF.

The CDR3, as DNA: TGTGCCAGCAGTTTCCCGAGTACAGATACGCAGTATTTT. The encoded protein is CASSFPSTDTQYF. This sequence joins TRBV28 and TRBJ2-3, with D hard to call. Germline V CDR1 and CDR2: MDHEN, SYDVKM. The CDR3 consists of 13 residues. Trimming stripped 3 bases from V and 3 bases from J, with 7 bases between. Supplemented by reference TRBV28 and TRBJ2-3, the full variable domain reads DVKVTQSSRYLVKRTGEKVFLECVQDMDHENMFWYRQDPGLGLRLIYFSYDVKMKEKGDIPEGYSVSREKKERFSLILESASTNQTSMYLCASSFPSTDTQYFGPGTRLTVL.

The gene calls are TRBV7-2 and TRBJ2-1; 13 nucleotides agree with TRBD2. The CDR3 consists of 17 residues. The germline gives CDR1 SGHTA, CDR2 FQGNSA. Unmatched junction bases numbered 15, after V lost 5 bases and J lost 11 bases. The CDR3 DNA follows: TGTGCCAGCAGCCCACTAGCGGGAGGGCCGGCCGAGACTAAGCAGTTCTTC. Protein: CASSPLAGGPAETKQFF.

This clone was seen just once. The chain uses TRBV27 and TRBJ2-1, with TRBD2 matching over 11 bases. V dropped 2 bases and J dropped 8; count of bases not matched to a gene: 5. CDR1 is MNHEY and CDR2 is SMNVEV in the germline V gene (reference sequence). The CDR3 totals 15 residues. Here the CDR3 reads CASSLASGRFDEQFF. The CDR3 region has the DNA TGTGCCAGCAGTTTAGCTAGCGGGAGGTTCGATGAGCAGTTCTTC.

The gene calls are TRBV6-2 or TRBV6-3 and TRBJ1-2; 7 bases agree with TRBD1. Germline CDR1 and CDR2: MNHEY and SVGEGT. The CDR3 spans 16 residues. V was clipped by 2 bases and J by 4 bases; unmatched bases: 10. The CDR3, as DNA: TGTGCCAGCAGTTACCATACGACAGGGACTCTCTATGGCTACACCTTC. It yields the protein CASSYHTTGTLYGYTF.

For the CDR3, the DNA is TGCAGCGTTGTGCCAGGGGAAGCCCTACGAGAGCAGTACTTC. Protein sequence: CSVVPGEALREQYF. The J gene is TRBJ2-7, the V gene TRBV29-1, with D perhaps TRBD1 (6 bases). V lost 4 bases and J 7 bases, leaving 20 bases between the germline ends. Per germline, CDR1 SQVTM and CDR2 ANQGSEA. The CDR3 is 14 residues long.